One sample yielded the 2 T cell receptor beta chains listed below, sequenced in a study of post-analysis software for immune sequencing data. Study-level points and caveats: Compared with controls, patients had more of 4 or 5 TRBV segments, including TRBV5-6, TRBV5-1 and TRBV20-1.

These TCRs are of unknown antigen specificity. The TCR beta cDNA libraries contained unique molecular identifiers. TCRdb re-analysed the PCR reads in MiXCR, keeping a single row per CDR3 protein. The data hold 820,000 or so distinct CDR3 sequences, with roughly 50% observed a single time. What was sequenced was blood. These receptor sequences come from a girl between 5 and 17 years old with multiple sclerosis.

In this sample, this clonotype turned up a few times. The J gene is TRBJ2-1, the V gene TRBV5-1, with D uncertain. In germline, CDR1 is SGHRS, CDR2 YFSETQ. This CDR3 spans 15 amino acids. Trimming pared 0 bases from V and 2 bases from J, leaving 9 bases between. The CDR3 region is CASSLVSPTYNEQFF. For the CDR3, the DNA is TGCGCCAGCAGCTTGGTTTCCCCCACCTACAATGAGCAGTTCTTC.

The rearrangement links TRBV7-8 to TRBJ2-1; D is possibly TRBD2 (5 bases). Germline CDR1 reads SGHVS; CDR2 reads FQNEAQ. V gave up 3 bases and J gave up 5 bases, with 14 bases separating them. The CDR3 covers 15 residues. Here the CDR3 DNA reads TGTGCCAGCAGCTTCAGATTTCGGGGAGACAATGAGCAGTTCTTC. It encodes CASSFRFRGDNEQFF. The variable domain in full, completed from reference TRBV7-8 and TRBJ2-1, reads GAGVSQSPRYKVAKRGQDVALRCDPISGHVSLFWYQQALGQGPEFLTYFQNEAQLDKSGLPSDRFFAERPEGSVSTLKIQRTQQEDSAVYLCASSFRFRGDNEQFFGPGTRLTVL.